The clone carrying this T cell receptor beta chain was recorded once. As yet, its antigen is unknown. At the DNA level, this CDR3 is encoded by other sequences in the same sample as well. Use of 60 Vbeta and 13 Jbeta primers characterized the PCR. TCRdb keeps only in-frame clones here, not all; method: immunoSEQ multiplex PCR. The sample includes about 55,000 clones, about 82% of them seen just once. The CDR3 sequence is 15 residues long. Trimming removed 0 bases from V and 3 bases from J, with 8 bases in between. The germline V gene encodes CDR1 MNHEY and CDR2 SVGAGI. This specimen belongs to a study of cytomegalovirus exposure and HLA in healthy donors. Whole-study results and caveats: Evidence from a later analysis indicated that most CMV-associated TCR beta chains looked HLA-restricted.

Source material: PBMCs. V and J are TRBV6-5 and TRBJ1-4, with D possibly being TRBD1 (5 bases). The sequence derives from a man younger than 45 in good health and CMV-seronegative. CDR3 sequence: CASSYSWGANEKLFF. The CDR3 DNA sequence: TGTGCCAGCAGTTACTCGTGGGGGGCTAATGAAAAACTGTTTTTT.